The rows below give T cell receptor beta chains drawn from one sample of a study of control samples from healthy donors and cancer patients. Using immunoSEQ multiplex PCR, the repertoire was profiled, and TCRdb retains in-frame clones only, with some absent. The top ten hold about 40% of the sample, which has 95,000 to 150,000 clones, around 90% seen once. Sequenced: blood. These receptors all come from a middle-aged man in good health. Each CDR3 is given with its conserved first and last residue. A D gene is named only where the DNA matches it firmly.

d_call v_call cdr3_aa
TRBD1 TRBV15 CATSRETGEKGQYF
. TRBV19 CASYGSKSRGYTF
. TRBV6-5 CASSYSKTSNQPQHF
. TRBV7-2 CASSIQTDLNTEAFF
TRBD1 TRBV7-2 CASSLAGDSINQPQHF
. TRBV6-6 CASSPGQNYGYTF
TRBD1 TRBV7-2 CASSTRTGRTDTQYF
. TRBV14 CASSRGINQPQHF
TRBD2 TRBV2 CASSVSGGHQETQYF
. TRBV7-8 CASSRTGGTEAFF
TRBD1 TRBV7-6 CASSFATGGGETQYF
. TRBV6-5 CASSYSSYNSPLHF
. TRBV20-1 CSASDGDSGNTIYF
. TRBV5-8 CASSLRMNTEAFF
. TRBV3-1/TRBV3-2 CASSQARGSGPQHF
. TRBV12-3/TRBV12-4 CASSPREGTEAFF
. TRBV3-1/TRBV3-2 CASSLWTEKDTQYF
TRBD1 TRBV20-1 CSASYLTGGLRGELFF
. TRBV10-3 CAISESARADSNQPQHF
. TRBV9 CASSVGSNYGYTF
. TRBV7-6 CASSLAGWKESNQPQHF
. TRBV27 CASSLRGHLRELFF
. TRBV7-9 CASSLARDRETQYF
. TRBV5-6 CASSFDRGREQYF
. TRBV7-9 CASSLVTNEKLFF
TRBD1 TRBV6-1 CASSEGGTGVQPQHF
TRBD1 TRBV19 CASSSLRGRRTEAFF
TRBD1 TRBV6-5 CASSLRQGEAFF
TRBD1 TRBV18 CASSPDREREQYF